The entry below gives a single TCR beta chain sequence along with its context. The antigen remains unidentified. Deletions cut 6 bases from V and 4 bases from J, with 7 bases between. The CDR3 runs 12 residues. Per germline, CDR1 MNHEY and CDR2 SMNVEV (reference sequence). Assay: immunoSEQ multiplex PCR; the TCRdb copy retains only in-frame clones and omits some. Here the sample spans 150,000 to 200,000 clones, 80% to 90% being singletons. These data come from a study of lymphopenia after photon versus proton radiotherapy. Study-wide findings and caveats: Only patients who died were analyzed for survival; proton advantage is unproven. Relative stability marked proton patients; photon patients lost diversity and naive cells. After lymphocyte nadir, photon-treated repertoires showed oligoclonal expansion, especially CD8+ Temra.

This receptor was taken from a man aged 50 to 59 with gastric cancer. J is TRBJ1-5 and V is TRBV27; D gene ambiguous. This sample comprised peripheral blood, obtained from a patient treated with photon-based radiotherapy. CDR3 loop: CASRGTNQPQHF. The CDR3 DNA sequence: TGTGCCAGCAGGGGAACTAATCAGCCCCAGCATTTT.